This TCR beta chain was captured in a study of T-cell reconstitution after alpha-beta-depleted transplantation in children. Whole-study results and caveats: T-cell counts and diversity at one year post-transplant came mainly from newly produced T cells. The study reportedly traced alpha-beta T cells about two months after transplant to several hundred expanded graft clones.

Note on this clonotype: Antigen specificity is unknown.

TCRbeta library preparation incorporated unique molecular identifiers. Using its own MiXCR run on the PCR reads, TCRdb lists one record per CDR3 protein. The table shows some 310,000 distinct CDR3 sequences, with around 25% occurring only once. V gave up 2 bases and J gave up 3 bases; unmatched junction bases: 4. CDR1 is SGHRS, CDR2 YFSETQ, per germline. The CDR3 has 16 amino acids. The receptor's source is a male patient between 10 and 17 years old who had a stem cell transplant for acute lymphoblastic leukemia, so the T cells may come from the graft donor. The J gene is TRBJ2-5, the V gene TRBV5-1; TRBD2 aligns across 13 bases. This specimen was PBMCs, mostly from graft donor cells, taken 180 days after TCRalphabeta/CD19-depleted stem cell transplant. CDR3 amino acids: CASSFLGLAGEETQYF. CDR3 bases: TGCGCCAGCAGCTTTCTTGGACTAGCGGGAGAAGAGACCCAGTACTTC.